This TCR beta chain is drawn from a study of shared clonotypes between healthy human individuals. Genomic DNA came from about 90 million PBMCs in unsorted samples. What was sequenced on ten immunoSEQ deep assay plates was unsorted PBMC DNA. The data were produced by immunoSEQ multiplex PCR, yet TCRdb's version contains in-frame clones alone and is incomplete. The repertoire holds about 490,000 clones, with about three quarters as singletons. The TCR sequence derives from a woman between 40 and 55 years old in good health. Some clones in this sample may be carry-over from other donors' samples. Sequencing was carried out using PBMCs.

CDR3 region: CASSFPGTFEQFF. The CDR3 DNA is TGCGCCAGCAGCTTCCCCGGGACATTTGAGCAGTTCTTC. The chain joins TRBV4-3 to TRBJ2-1, with TRBD1 as a possible D gene (6 bases). The CDR3 length is 13 residues. The germline V gene encodes CDR1 LGHNA and CDR2 YSLEER. V was shortened by 5 bases and J by 9 bases, with 14 bases between the two germline ends.